This T cell receptor beta chain stems from a study of T cell clonality in common variable immunodeficiency. Findings of the study overall: Common variable immunodeficiency TCR beta sequences reportedly had fewer deletions and N-nucleotide insertions. CVID subjects showed higher TCRbeta clonality than healthy controls. CVID subjects shared fewer TCRbeta clones than healthy controls did.

The CDR3 is 13 residues long. Germline values: CDR1 GTSNPN, CDR2 SVGIG (reference sequence). Trimming shortened V by 5 bases and J by 7 bases, and 15 bases separated the two germline ends. This clone came up a few times. As yet, its antigen is unknown. From the germline J gene comes the end of the CDR3, since the read stops 3 residues before it. Reduced serum IgG, IgA and/or IgM plus specific antibody deficiency defined CVID. CVID subjects were 15 or so female and 25 to 35 male, aged about 8 to 65. The repertoire was sequenced with immunoSEQ multiplex PCR; TCRdb's copy has only in-frame clones and lacks some. The repertoire shows some 10,000 clones, none seen only once; the top ten take roughly 6.3%.

This chain uses TRBV30 with TRBJ1-5; D call uncertain. The sequencing sample was made of peripheral blood mononuclear cells. This TCR came from a human donor with common variable immunodeficiency. The CDR3 DNA, read in part, is TGTGCCTGGGAAGCTGGGCCCAAGCAGCCC. Its translation: CAWEAGPKQP. The entire CDR3 protein is CAWEAGPKQPQHF.